A single sample gave rise to the 30 T cell receptor beta chains below, sequenced in a study of blood T cell repertoires in COVID-19. The assay was immunoSEQ multiplex PCR, and TCRdb's table has in-frame clones only and misses some. The data contain around 15,000 clones, 70% to 80% of them singletons. Material: peripheral blood. The receptors stem from a human donor in a cohort sampled during active COVID-19.

The CDR3 is CASSQDSGSNTGELFF. DNA of the CDR3: TGTGCCAGCAGCCAAGATAGCGGGAGCAACACCGGGGAGCTGTTTTTT. V and J are TRBV4-2 and TRBJ2-2, with 9 positions matching TRBD2. Trimming removed 0 bases from V and 2 bases from J; junction bases left unmatched: 1. The CDR3 runs to 16 residues. Germline V gives CDR1 LGHNA, CDR2 YNFKEQ.

The rearrangement uses TRBV5-1 and TRBJ2-3; TRBD2 aligns across 10 bases. V lost 3 bases and J lost 2; bases outside the gene matches: 9. Germline V gene data show CDR1 as SGHRS and CDR2 as YFSETQ. This CDR3 spans 17 amino acids. CDR3 DNA: TGCGCCAGCAGCTGGGGGCGTAGCGGGGGGTTCACAGATACGCAGTATTTT. Translation: CASSWGRSGGFTDTQYF.

The chain couples TRBV28 to TRBJ2-1, with 7 nucleotides matching TRBD2. The CDR3 extends over 15 amino acids. V was clipped by 2 bases and J by 3 bases; unmatched bases: 4. Germline CDR1 MDHEN, CDR2 SYDVKM. The CDR3 protein is CASSLASGVYNEQFF. In DNA form, the CDR3 reads TGTGCCAGCAGTTTAGCTAGCGGAGTCTACAATGAGCAGTTCTTC.

The chain joins TRBV28 to TRBJ2-5; a possible D gene is TRBD1 (5 bases). Trimming cost V 5 bases and J 7 bases, with 14 bases left between them. The CDR3 covers 13 residues. Germline V gene lookup returns CDR1 MDHEN and CDR2 SYDVKM. The CDR3 sequence: CASSTQGRGTQYF. CDR3 DNA: TGTGCCAGCAGTACTCAGGGTCGAGGGACCCAGTACTTC.

The chain carries TRBV5-1 and TRBJ2-3; D gene uncertain. The CDR3 is 14 amino acids. The germline V gene encodes CDR1 SGHRS and CDR2 YFSETQ. Trimming pared 1 base from V and 4 bases from J, leaving 10 bases between. CDR3 region: CASSLTPSADTQYF. CDR3 in DNA: TGCGCCAGCAGCTTGACCCCGTCAGCAGATACGCAGTATTTT.

The genes are TRBV15 and TRBJ2-5; D is undetermined. The V gene lost 0 bases and the J gene lost 5 bases, with 13 bases spanning the gap. CDR3 length: 15 amino acids. Germline CDR1 reads LNHNV; CDR2 reads YYDKDF (reference sequence). In nucleotides, the CDR3 is TGTGCCACCAGCAGAGATCTTCTAGTGTCGGAGACCCAGTACTTC. This encodes CATSRDLLVSETQYF. Variable domain in full (rest from reference TRBV15 and TRBJ2-5): DAMVIQNPRYQVTQFGKPVTLSCSQTLNHNVMYWYQQKSSQAPKLLFHYYDKDFNNEADTPDNFQSRRPNTSFCFLDIRSPGLGDTAMYLCATSRDLLVSETQYFGPGTRLLVL.

The rearrangement links TRBV5-1 to TRBJ1-1; no definite D call. The V and J ends lost 4 bases and 11 bases respectively, with 21 bases between them. This CDR3 is built from 14 residues. Germline CDR1 and CDR2: SGHRS and YFSETQ. The CDR3 here is CASSEYSPGSRAFF. The DNA of the CDR3 is TGCGCCAGCAGCGAATATTCTCCGGGGTCTCGGGCTTTCTTT.

The CDR3 DNA reads TGTGCCAGCAGCCCCATAGGAGGGTATCAGCCCCAGCATTTT. As protein: CASSPIGGYQPQHF. The gene calls are TRBV7-9 and TRBJ1-5; D uncertain. Trimming removed 5 bases at V and 5 bases at J, with 13 bases between. Germline CDR1 is SEHNR and CDR2 is FQNEAQ (reference sequence). CDR3 length: 14 residues.

The chain joins TRBV7-2 to TRBJ2-7; unclear D gene. Germline CDR1 and CDR2: SGHTA and FQGNSA. The V end lost 1 base, the J end lost 3 bases, and 7 bases lay between the germline ends. The CDR3 is 13 residues long. The CDR3 DNA reads as TGTGCCAGCAGCTTAGGCCAACTCTACGAGCAGTACTTC. Amino acid sequence: CASSLGQLYEQYF.

The chain carries TRBV6-5 and TRBJ2-3; D ambiguous. Germline values: CDR1 MNHEY, CDR2 SVGAGI. V was shortened by 5 bases and J by 4 bases, with 13 bases between the two germline ends. This CDR3 has 14 amino acids. For the CDR3, the DNA is TGTGCCAGCAGTCTCAAGACCCAGGCAGATACGCAGTATTTT. It codes for CASSLKTQADTQYF.

Concerning this clone itself: Other DNA sequences in this sample translate to the same CDR3. This chain joins TRBV12-5 and TRBJ2-5; TRBD2 might be the D (5 bases). Between the trimmed V and J ends, which lost 4 bases and 5 bases, there was a span of 8 bases. From germline, CDR1 is LGHNT and CDR2 FRNRAP. The CDR3 spans 12 residues. CDR3 in amino acids: CASGSGLETQYF. DNA for the CDR3: TGTGCTAGTGGTTCCGGACTGGAGACCCAGTACTTC.

The chain combines TRBV14 with TRBJ2-3, with 7 bases aligning to TRBD2. CDR3 size: 16 residues. V dropped 0 bases and J dropped 4; count of bases not matched to a gene: 7. Germline V gene lookup returns CDR1 SGHDN and CDR2 FVKESK. The CDR3 sequence: CASSQEAGVTADTQYF. The CDR3 DNA sequence: TGTGCCAGCAGCCAAGAGGCGGGGGTAACGGCAGATACGCAGTATTTT.

In its sample, this clone was seen a few times. This chain connects TRBV4-1 to TRBJ2-3; 7 nucleotides line up with TRBD2. The V gene end was trimmed by 1 base and the J gene end by 1 base; junction bases not matched to a gene: 8. Germline V gene lookup returns CDR1 MGHRA and CDR2 YSYEKL. The CDR3 runs to 17 residues. CDR3 sequence: CASSQGRSGTRTDTQYF. The CDR3 DNA reads TGCGCCAGCAGCCAAGGGAGAAGCGGGACCCGCACAGATACGCAGTATTTT.

This sequence joins TRBV5-1 and TRBJ2-1, with TRBD1 matching 12 bases. Unmatched junction bases numbered 5, after V lost 0 bases and J lost 7 bases. CDR1 is SGHRS, CDR2 YFSETQ, per germline. There are 16 residues in the CDR3. The CDR3 loop is CASSLVGTGGPNEQFF. The CDR3, as DNA: TGCGCCAGCAGCTTGGTTGGGACAGGGGGCCCGAATGAGCAGTTCTTC.

The rearrangement joins TRBV19 to TRBJ1-4; 7 bases line up with TRBD1. There are 15 residues in the CDR3. With 5 bases clipped from V and 8 bases from J, the junction kept 11 bases outside the gene matches. Germline CDR1 reads LNHDA; CDR2 reads SQIVND (reference sequence). In DNA form, the CDR3 reads TGTGCCAGTAGTTCCTCCAGACAGGGAGGAGAAAAACTGTTTTTT. The encoded protein is CASSSSRQGGEKLFF.

The V gene is TRBV2, the J gene TRBJ2-2; possibly TRBD2 for D (6 bases). CDR3 length: 16 residues. Trimming removed 3 bases at V and 1 base at J, with 12 bases between. Germline V gives CDR1 SNHLY, CDR2 FYNNEI. The CDR3 spells CASSETSAKNTGELFF. The CDR3, as DNA: TGTGCCAGCAGTGAGACTAGTGCTAAGAACACCGGGGAGCTGTTTTTT.

The chain combines TRBV7-2 with TRBJ2-3; perhaps TRBD2 as D (6 bases). With 0 bases removed from V and 8 bases from J, the gap between germline ends came to 21 bases. This CDR3 is 17 amino acids long. Germline V lookup: CDR1 SGHTA, CDR2 FQGNSA. This CDR3 reads CASSLARLGGLRGTQYF. CDR3 DNA: TGTGCCAGCAGCTTAGCCAGACTAGGAGGGCTCCGGGGTACGCAGTATTTT.

The chain is built from TRBV4-2 and TRBJ2-1, with 10 bases that match TRBD2. Germline loops: CDR1 LGHNA, CDR2 YNFKEQ. The CDR3 spans 14 residues. The trim removed 5 bases at V and 7 bases at J, leaving 5 bases unmatched. CDR3 sequence: CASSEAGGWNEQFF. Here the CDR3 DNA reads TGTGCCAGCAGCGAAGCGGGGGGGTGGAATGAGCAGTTCTTC.

V usage is TRBV7-9 and J usage is TRBJ2-3, with TRBD2 matching 9 bases. Germline CDR1 and CDR2: SEHNR and FQNEAQ (reference sequence). This CDR3 region has 15 residues. The V gene end was trimmed by 2 bases and the J gene end by 4 bases; junction bases not matched to a gene: 4. The CDR3 region is CASSLIAGGPDTQYF. As DNA, the CDR3 is TGTGCCAGCAGCTTAATCGCGGGGGGGCCAGATACGCAGTATTTT.

This clone was seen only a few times. This chain's CDR3 is CASSTGGYEQYF. The CDR3, as DNA: TGTGCCAGCAGCACAGGGGGGTACGAGCAGTACTTC. The V gene is TRBV12-3 or TRBV12-4, the J gene TRBJ2-7, with 8 bases fitting TRBD1. Unmatched junction bases numbered 2, after V lost 6 bases and J lost 4 bases. The CDR3 has 12 residues.

This clone was observed a few times. The gene calls are TRBV14 and TRBJ2-3; D is unclear. The CDR3 contains 13 residues. V gave up 4 bases and J gave up 2 bases, with 7 bases separating them. Germline CDR1 and CDR2: SGHDN and FVKESK. CDR3 sequence reads: CASSPLLTDTQYF. DNA of the CDR3: TGTGCCAGCAGCCCCCTCCTCACAGATACGCAGTATTTT. Full variable domain (rest looked up from reference TRBV14 and TRBJ2-3): EAGVTQFPSHSVIEKGQTVTLRCDPISGHDNLYWYRRVMGKEIKFLLHFVKESKQDESGMPNNRFLAERTGGTYSTLKVQPAELEDSGVYFCASSPLLTDTQYFGPGTRLTVL.

The gene calls are TRBV30 and TRBJ2-2; 8 nucleotides line up with TRBD1. Germline lookup yields CDR1 GTSNPN and CDR2 SVGIG (reference sequence). The ends lost 7 bases at V and 6 bases at J; junction bases unmatched: 7. This CDR3 comprises 13 residues. CDR3 loop: CALAQGASGELFF. For the CDR3, the DNA is TGTGCCTTAGCTCAGGGGGCCTCCGGGGAGCTGTTTTTT.

This clone was detected a few times. The rearrangement joins TRBV2 to TRBJ2-7, with TRBD2 matching over 7 bases. CDR1 is SNHLY, CDR2 FYNNEI, per germline. With V trimmed by 6 bases and J by 3 bases, 11 bases remained unmatched. The CDR3 has 15 amino acids. CDR3 DNA: TGTGCCAGCAGCCCCATGGGGGGGAAAGGCTACGAGCAGTACTTC. Residues: CASSPMGGKGYEQYF.

Only a few counts were recorded for this clone. The chain links TRBV7-2 to TRBJ1-5, with D perhaps TRBD1 (6 bases). V lost 4 bases and J 0 bases, leaving 13 bases between the germline ends. Germline values: CDR1 SGHTA, CDR2 FQGNSA. CDR3 length: 16 residues. CDR3 DNA: TGTGCCAGCAGCTCCGCAGGGGCCTATAGCAATCAGCCCCAGCATTTT. This codes for CASSSAGAYSNQPQHF. Combining the CDR3 with reference TRBV7-2 and TRBJ1-5 gives the whole variable domain GAGVSQSPSNKVTEKGKDVELRCDPISGHTALYWYRQSLGQGLEFLIYFQGNSAPDKSGLPSDRFSAERTGGSVSTLTIQRTQQEDSAVYLCASSSAGAYSNQPQHFGDGTRLSIL.

The rearrangement links TRBV7-6 to TRBJ2-1; 10 bases line up with TRBD2. CDR3 length: 16 residues. V was pared by 4 bases and J by 5 bases, with 8 bases of the junction left unmatched. Germline loops: CDR1 SGHVS, CDR2 FNYEAQ. The CDR3 DNA reads as TGTGCCAGCAGCTCCATAGCGGGGGGACCAAACAATGAGCAGTTCTTC. Translating it yields CASSSIAGGPNNEQFF.

This clone was detected once. This chain joins TRBV9 and TRBJ2-3, with 9 nucleotides matching TRBD2. Trimming cost V 0 bases and J 6 bases; bases outside gene matches: 5. This CDR3 has 15 residues. CDR1 and CDR2 (germline): SGDLS, YYNGEE. Here the CDR3 reads CASSVVLAGADTQYF. As DNA, the CDR3 is TGTGCCAGCAGCGTAGTTTTAGCGGGGGCGGATACGCAGTATTTT.

The chain carries TRBV6-2 or TRBV6-3 and TRBJ1-5; the D is unclear. V was trimmed by 0 bases and J by 0 bases, leaving 9 bases between them. Germline V lookup: CDR1 MNHEY, CDR2 SVGEGT. The CDR3 sequence is 16 residues long. DNA of the CDR3: TGTGCCAGCAGTTACTCGATGGCTTATAGCAATCAGCCCCAGCATTTT. Protein sequence: CASSYSMAYSNQPQHF.

The chain couples TRBV5-1 to TRBJ2-1; the match to TRBD2 covers 12 bases. Germline V lookup: CDR1 SGHRS, CDR2 YFSETQ. Trimming cost V 1 base and J 9 bases; bases outside gene matches: 5. This CDR3 has 15 residues. The CDR3 here is CASSLTSGGNSEQFF. CDR3 nucleotide sequence: TGCGCCAGCAGCTTGACTAGCGGGGGGAACAGTGAGCAGTTCTTC.

CDR3 loop: CASSLSGGDQETQYF. The DNA of the CDR3 is TGTGCCAGCAGCCTCTCGGGAGGGGACCAGGAGACCCAGTACTTC. The chain carries TRBV21-1 and TRBJ2-5; the D call of TRBD2 is as the table states it, not checked on the DNA. TRBV21-1 is a pseudogene locus. The CDR3 consists of 15 residues.

The V call is TRBV19, the J call TRBJ2-1, with D tentatively TRBD2 (6 bases). Germline V gene sequence: CDR1 LNHDA, CDR2 SQIVND (reference sequence). This CDR3 region has 16 residues. The V end lost 5 bases, the J end lost 2 bases, and 16 bases lay between the germline ends. CDR3 sequence (DNA): TGTGCCAGTAGTTTTGGGGAGGAGGGGCCCTACAATGAGCAGTTCTTC. Amino acids: CASSFGEEGPYNEQFF.